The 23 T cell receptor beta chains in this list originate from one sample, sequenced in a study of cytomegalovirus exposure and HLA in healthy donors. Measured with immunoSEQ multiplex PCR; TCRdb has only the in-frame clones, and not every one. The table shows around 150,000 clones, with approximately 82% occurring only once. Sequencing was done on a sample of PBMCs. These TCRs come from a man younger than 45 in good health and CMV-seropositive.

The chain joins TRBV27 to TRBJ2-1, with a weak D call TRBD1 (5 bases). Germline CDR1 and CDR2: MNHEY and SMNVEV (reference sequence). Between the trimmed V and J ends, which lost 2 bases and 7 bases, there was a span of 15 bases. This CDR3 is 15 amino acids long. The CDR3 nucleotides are TGTGCCAGCAGTTTAGTGGGCAGGGCCCCTAATGAGCAGTTCTTC. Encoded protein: CASSLVGRAPNEQFF.

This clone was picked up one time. The CDR3 nucleotides read TGTGCCAGCAGCGTAGTGGGACAGACCCTGAGCTCTGGAAACACCATATATTTT. It codes for CASSVVGQTLSSGNTIYF. The chain uses TRBV9 and TRBJ1-3, with TRBD1 matching 7 bases. V shed 0 bases, J shed 0 bases, and the junction held 9 bases outside the gene matches. There are 18 residues in the CDR3. Germline V gene sequence: CDR1 SGDLS, CDR2 YYNGEE.

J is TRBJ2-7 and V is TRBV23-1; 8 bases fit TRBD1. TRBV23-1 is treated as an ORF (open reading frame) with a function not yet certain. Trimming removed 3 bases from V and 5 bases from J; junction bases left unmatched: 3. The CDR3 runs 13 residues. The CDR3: CASSHAGGNEQYF. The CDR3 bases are TGCGCCAGCAGTCACGCAGGGGGCAACGAGCAGTACTTC.

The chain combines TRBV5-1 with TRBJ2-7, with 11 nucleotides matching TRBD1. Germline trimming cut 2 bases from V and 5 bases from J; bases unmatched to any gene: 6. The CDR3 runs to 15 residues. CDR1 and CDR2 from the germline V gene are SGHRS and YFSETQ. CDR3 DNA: TGCGCCAGCAGCTTACGGACAGGGGGCCGGAACGAGCAGTACTTC. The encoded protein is CASSLRTGGRNEQYF.

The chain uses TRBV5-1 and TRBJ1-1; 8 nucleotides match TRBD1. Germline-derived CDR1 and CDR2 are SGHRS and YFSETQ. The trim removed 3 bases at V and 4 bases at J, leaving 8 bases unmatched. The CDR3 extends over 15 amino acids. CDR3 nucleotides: TGCGCCAGCAGCTCTGGACAGGGTTTGGGCACTGAAGCTTTCTTT. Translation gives CASSSGQGLGTEAFF.

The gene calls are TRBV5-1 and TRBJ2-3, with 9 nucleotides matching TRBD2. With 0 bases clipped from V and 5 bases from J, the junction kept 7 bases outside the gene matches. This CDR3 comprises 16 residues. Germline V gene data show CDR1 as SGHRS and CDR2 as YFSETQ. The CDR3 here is CASSLDGGGAGDTQYF. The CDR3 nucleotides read TGCGCCAGCAGCTTGGATGGCGGGGGGGCGGGAGATACGCAGTATTTT.

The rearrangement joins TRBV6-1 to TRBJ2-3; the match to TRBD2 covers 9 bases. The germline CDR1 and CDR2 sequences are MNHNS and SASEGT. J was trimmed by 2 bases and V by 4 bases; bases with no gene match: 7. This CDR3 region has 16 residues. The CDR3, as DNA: TGTGCCAGCAGTGGGGCCGCGGGGGGGATCACAGATACGCAGTATTTT. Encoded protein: CASSGAAGGITDTQYF.

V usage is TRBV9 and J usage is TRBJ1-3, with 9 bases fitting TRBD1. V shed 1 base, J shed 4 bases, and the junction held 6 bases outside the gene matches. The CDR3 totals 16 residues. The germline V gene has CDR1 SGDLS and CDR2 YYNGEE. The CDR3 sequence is CASSVNRGLQGNTIYF. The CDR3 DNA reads TGTGCCAGCAGCGTAAACAGGGGGCTTCAAGGAAACACCATATATTTT. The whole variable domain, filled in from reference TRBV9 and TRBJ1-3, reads DSGVTQTPKHLITATGQRVTLRCSPRSGDLSVYWYQQSLDQGLQFLIQYYNGEERAKGNILERFSAQQFPDLHSELNLSSLELGDSALYFCASSVNRGLQGNTIYFGEGSWLTVV.

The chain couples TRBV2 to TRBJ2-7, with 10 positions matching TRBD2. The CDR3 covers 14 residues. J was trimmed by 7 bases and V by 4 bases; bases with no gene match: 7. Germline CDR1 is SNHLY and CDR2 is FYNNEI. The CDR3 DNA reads TGTGCCAGCAGTGGGCAAGCGGGGGGGCAAGAGCAGTACTTC. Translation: CASSGQAGGQEQYF.

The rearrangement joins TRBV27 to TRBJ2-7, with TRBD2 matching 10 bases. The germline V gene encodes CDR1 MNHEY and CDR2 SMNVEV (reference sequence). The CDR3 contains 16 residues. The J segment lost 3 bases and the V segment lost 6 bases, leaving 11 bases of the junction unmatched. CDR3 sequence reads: CASRPRPSGGFYEQYF. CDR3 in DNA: TGTGCCAGCAGGCCCCGTCCTAGCGGGGGATTCTACGAGCAGTACTTC.

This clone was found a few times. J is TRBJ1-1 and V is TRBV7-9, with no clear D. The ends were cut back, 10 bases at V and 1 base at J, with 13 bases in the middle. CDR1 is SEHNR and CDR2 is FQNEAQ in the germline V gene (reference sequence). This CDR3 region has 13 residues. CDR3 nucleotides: TGTGCCACCGTTGGAGAGGGGAACACTGAAGCTTTCTTT. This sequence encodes CATVGEGNTEAFF.

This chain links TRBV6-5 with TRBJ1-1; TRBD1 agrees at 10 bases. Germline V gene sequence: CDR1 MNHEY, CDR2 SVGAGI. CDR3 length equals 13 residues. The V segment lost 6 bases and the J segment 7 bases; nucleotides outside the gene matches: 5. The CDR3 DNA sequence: TGTGCCAGCAGAGATGACAGGGGGCGTGAAGCTTTCTTT. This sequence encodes CASRDDRGREAFF.

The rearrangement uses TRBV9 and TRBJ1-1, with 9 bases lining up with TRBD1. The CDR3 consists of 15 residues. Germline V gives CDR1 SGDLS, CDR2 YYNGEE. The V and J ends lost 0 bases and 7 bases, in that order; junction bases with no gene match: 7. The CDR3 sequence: CASSVEGTGTDEAFF. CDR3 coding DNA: TGTGCCAGCAGCGTAGAGGGGACAGGGACGGATGAAGCTTTCTTT.

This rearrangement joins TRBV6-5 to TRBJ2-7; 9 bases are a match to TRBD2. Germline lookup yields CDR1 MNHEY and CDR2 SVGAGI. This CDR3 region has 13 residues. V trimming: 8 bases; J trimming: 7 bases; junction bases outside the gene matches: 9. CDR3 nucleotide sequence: TGTGCCAGCGGGAGCGGGGGGTCACGGGAGCAGTACTTC. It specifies CASGSGGSREQYF.

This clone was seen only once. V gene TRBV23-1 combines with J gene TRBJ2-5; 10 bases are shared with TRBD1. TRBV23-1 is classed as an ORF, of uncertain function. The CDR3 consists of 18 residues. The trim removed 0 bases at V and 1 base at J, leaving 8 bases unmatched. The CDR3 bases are TGCGCCAGCAGTCAATCGGAACCCGACAGGGGGCTCCAAGAGACCCAGTACTTC. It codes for CASSQSEPDRGLQETQYF.

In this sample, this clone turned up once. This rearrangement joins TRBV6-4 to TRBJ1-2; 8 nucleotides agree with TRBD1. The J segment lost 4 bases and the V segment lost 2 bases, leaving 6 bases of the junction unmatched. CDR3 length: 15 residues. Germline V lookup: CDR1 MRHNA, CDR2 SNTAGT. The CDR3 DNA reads TGTGCCAGCAGTGACAGTCCAGGGGGCAGCTATGGCTACACCTTC. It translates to CASSDSPGGSYGYTF.

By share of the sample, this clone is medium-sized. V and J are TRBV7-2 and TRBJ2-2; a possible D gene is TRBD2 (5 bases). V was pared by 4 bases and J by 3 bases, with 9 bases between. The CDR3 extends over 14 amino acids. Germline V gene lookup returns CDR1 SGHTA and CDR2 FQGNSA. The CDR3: CASSSGIYTGELFF. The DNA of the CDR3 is TGTGCCAGCAGCTCCGGGATTTACACCGGGGAGCTGTTTTTT.

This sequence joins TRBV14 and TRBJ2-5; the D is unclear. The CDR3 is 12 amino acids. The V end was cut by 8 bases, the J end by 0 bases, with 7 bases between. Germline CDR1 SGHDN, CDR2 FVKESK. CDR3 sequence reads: CASASYQETQYF. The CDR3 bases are TGTGCCAGCGCTAGTTACCAAGAGACCCAGTACTTC. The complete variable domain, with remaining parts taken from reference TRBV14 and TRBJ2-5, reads EAGVTQFPSHSVIEKGQTVTLRCDPISGHDNLYWYRRVMGKEIKFLLHFVKESKQDESGMPNNRFLAERTGGTYSTLKVQPAELEDSGVYFCASASYQETQYFGPGTRLLVL.

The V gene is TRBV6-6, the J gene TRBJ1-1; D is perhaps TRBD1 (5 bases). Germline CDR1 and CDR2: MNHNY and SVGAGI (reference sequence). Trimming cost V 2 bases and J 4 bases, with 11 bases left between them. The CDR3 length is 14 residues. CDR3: CASSYNQGGTEAFF. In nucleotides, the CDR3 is TGTGCCAGCAGTTACAATCAGGGAGGCACTGAAGCTTTCTTT.

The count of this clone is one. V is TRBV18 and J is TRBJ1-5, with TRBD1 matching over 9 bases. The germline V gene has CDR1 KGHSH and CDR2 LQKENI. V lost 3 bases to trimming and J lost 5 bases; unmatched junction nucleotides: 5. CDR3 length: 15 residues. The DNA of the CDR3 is TGTGCCAGCTCACCCTGGACAGGGGAAGATCAGCCCCAGCATTTT. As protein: CASSPWTGEDQPQHF.

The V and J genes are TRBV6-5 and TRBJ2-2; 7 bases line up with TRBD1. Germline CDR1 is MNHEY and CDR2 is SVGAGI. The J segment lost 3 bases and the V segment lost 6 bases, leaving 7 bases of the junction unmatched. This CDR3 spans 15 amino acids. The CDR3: CASRRQGRDTGELFF. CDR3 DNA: TGTGCCAGCAGAAGACAGGGTCGGGACACCGGGGAGCTGTTTTTT.

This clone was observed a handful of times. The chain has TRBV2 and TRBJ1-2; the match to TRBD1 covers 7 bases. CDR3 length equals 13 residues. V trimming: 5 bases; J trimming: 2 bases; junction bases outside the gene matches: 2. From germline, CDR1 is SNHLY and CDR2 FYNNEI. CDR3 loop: CASSPTGNYGYTF. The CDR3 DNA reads TGTGCCAGCAGTCCGACAGGGAACTATGGCTACACCTTC. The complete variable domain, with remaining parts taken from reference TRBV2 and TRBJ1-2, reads EPEVTQTPSHQVTQMGQEVILRCVPISNHLYFYWYRQILGQKVEFLVSFYNNEISEKSEIFDDQFSVERPDGSNFTLKIRSTKLEDSAMYFCASSPTGNYGYTFGSGTRLTVV.

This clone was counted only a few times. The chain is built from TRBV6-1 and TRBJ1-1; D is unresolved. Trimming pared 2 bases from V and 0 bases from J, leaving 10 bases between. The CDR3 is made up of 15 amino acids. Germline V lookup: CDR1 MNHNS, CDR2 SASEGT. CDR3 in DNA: TGTGCCAGCAGTGAAAGTGATCAGGTGAACACTGAAGCTTTCTTT. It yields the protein CASSESDQVNTEAFF.